The rows below give T cell receptor beta chains drawn from one sample of a study of blood T cells in healthy people across ages. TCRdb passed the 5' RACE reads through MiXCR, listing each CDR3 protein once. The data contain 980,000 or so distinct CDR3 sequences, 45% to 50% of them singletons. Sequenced input: blood. Receptors originate from a man younger than 40 in good health. The CDR3 runs from the conserved cysteine through the conserved F or W. Each record gives: clone size, V gene, D gene, J gene, CDR3 protein, CDR3 DNA. A D gene is named only where the DNA matches it firmly. Clone sizes are given selectively: once, few, many, or a class where the clone is expanded.

abundance: few; v_gene: TRBV24-1; d_gene: TRBD1; j_gene: TRBJ2-3; CDR3aa: CATSEGTGSTDTQYF; CDR3nt: TGTGCCACCAGTGAGGGGACAGGCAGCACAGATACGCAGTATTTT
abundance: few; v_gene: TRBV7-2; d_gene: -; j_gene: TRBJ2-3; CDR3aa: CASSPSTAGDTQYF; CDR3nt: TGTGCCAGCAGCCCCTCGACGGCAGGAGATACGCAGTATTTT
abundance: -; v_gene: TRBV20-1; d_gene: TRBD2; j_gene: TRBJ2-5; CDR3aa: CSAPERGFQETQYF; CDR3nt: TGCAGTGCTCCCGAGCGGGGGTTCCAAGAGACCCAGTACTTC
abundance: -; v_gene: TRBV4-3; d_gene: -; j_gene: TRBJ1-1; CDR3aa: CASSQSVMNTEAFF; CDR3nt: TGCGCCAGCAGCCAATCAGTCATGAACACTGAAGCTTTCTTT
abundance: few; v_gene: TRBV20-1; d_gene: -; j_gene: TRBJ2-2; CDR3aa: CSARSQPFTGELFF; CDR3nt: TGCAGTGCTAGAAGCCAGCCGTTTACCGGGGAGCTGTTTTTT
abundance: once; v_gene: TRBV10-3; d_gene: TRBD2; j_gene: TRBJ2-3; CDR3aa: CAISDPGQGGTSGGRDTQYF; CDR3nt: TGTGCCATCAGTGATCCGGGCCAGGGCGGGACTAGCGGGGGGAGAGATACGCAGTATTTT
abundance: -; v_gene: TRBV24-1; d_gene: TRBD2; j_gene: TRBJ2-3; CDR3aa: CATRGLAQYEDTQYF; CDR3nt: TGTGCCACCAGGGGACTAGCCCAATATGAAGATACGCAGTATTTT
abundance: few; v_gene: TRBV27; d_gene: -; j_gene: TRBJ2-7; CDR3aa: CASSIDGGSYEQYF; CDR3nt: TGTGCCAGCAGTATTGACGGTGGTTCCTACGAGCAGTACTTC
abundance: few; v_gene: TRBV3-1; d_gene: -; j_gene: TRBJ1-2; CDR3aa: CASSQGYGGYTF; CDR3nt: TGTGCCAGCAGCCAAGGGTACGGTGGCTACACCTTC
abundance: -; v_gene: TRBV4-1; d_gene: TRBD1; j_gene: TRBJ1-2; CDR3aa: CASSPLGTDYGYTF; CDR3nt: TGCGCCAGCAGCCCCCTCGGGACAGATTATGGCTACACCTTC
abundance: -; v_gene: TRBV29-1; d_gene: -; j_gene: TRBJ1-1; CDR3aa: CSESRGRDTEAFF; CDR3nt: TGCAGCGAGTCTCGGGGTCGGGACACTGAAGCTTTCTTT
abundance: -; v_gene: TRBV4-2; d_gene: TRBD1; j_gene: TRBJ1-2; CDR3aa: CASSQAPEQGNYGYTF; CDR3nt: TGTGCCAGCAGCCAAGCGCCCGAACAGGGGAACTATGGCTACACCTTC
abundance: -; v_gene: TRBV5-1; d_gene: TRBD2; j_gene: TRBJ2-7; CDR3aa: CASSGEGLPPYEQYF; CDR3nt: TGCGCCAGCAGCGGCGAGGGACTACCTCCCTACGAGCAGTACTTC
abundance: -; v_gene: TRBV25-1; d_gene: TRBD1; j_gene: TRBJ1-1; CDR3aa: CASSVVGGITEAFF; CDR3nt: TGTGCCAGCAGTGTTGTAGGGGGCATCACTGAAGCTTTCTTT
abundance: few; v_gene: TRBV27; d_gene: -; j_gene: TRBJ2-7; CDR3aa: CASSPRAGYYEQYF; CDR3nt: TGTGCCAGCAGTCCCCGGGCGGGCTACTACGAGCAGTACTTC
abundance: -; v_gene: TRBV7-9; d_gene: -; j_gene: TRBJ2-1; CDR3aa: CASSFPLAGTSYNEQFF; CDR3nt: TGTGCCAGCAGCTTCCCATTGGCAGGGACATCCTACAATGAGCAGTTCTTC
abundance: -; v_gene: TRBV12-3/TRBV12-4; d_gene: -; j_gene: TRBJ1-6; CDR3aa: CASSFNPGSAFGSPLHF; CDR3nt: TGTGCCAGCAGTTTCAATCCCGGGTCCGCTTTCGGGTCACCCCTCCACTTT
abundance: -; v_gene: TRBV9; d_gene: -; j_gene: TRBJ2-5; CDR3aa: CASSVGQAQETQYF; CDR3nt: TGTGCCAGCAGCGTAGGACAGGCCCAAGAGACCCAGTACTTC
abundance: -; v_gene: TRBV27; d_gene: -; j_gene: TRBJ2-7; CDR3aa: CASSVEQGIYEQYF; CDR3nt: TGTGCCAGCAGTGTAGAACAGGGAATCTACGAGCAGTACTTC
abundance: -; v_gene: TRBV3-1; d_gene: -; j_gene: TRBJ2-7; CDR3aa: CAGSQGRRRSPIGMVGEQYF; CDR3nt: TGTGCCGGCAGCCAAGGCAGGCGGCGCTCCCCAATAGGTATGGTTGGCGAGCAGTACTTC
abundance: -; v_gene: TRBV6-5; d_gene: -; j_gene: TRBJ2-7; CDR3aa: CASSRTQGGSYEQYF; CDR3nt: TGTGCCAGCAGTCGGACTCAGGGAGGCTCCTACGAGCAGTACTTC
abundance: many; v_gene: TRBV4-1; d_gene: -; j_gene: TRBJ2-1; CDR3aa: CASSQARGNEQFF; CDR3nt: TGCGCCAGCAGCCAAGCCAGGGGCAATGAGCAGTTCTTC
abundance: -; v_gene: TRBV20-1; d_gene: -; j_gene: TRBJ1-4; CDR3aa: CSARLGGSNEKLFF; CDR3nt: TGCAGTGCTAGATTGGGCGGATCCAATGAAAAACTGTTTTTT
abundance: -; v_gene: TRBV5-5; d_gene: -; j_gene: TRBJ2-1; CDR3aa: CASSPGRSLRSYNEQFF; CDR3nt: TGTGCCAGCAGCCCTGGGAGATCCCTTCGCTCCTACAATGAGCAGTTCTTC
abundance: -; v_gene: TRBV3-1; d_gene: -; j_gene: TRBJ2-1; CDR3aa: CAGSPPGGLYNEQFF; CDR3nt: TGTGCCGGCAGCCCCCCGGGGGGCCTATACAATGAGCAGTTCTTC
abundance: -; v_gene: TRBV6-1; d_gene: TRBD2; j_gene: TRBJ2-1; CDR3aa: CASSENRGGVYNEQFF; CDR3nt: TGTGCCAGCAGTGAAAATCGGGGGGGGGTATACAATGAGCAGTTCTTC
abundance: many; v_gene: TRBV4-1; d_gene: -; j_gene: TRBJ2-5; CDR3aa: CASSQDPPQAQPGAQYF; CDR3nt: TGCGCCAGCAGCCAAGATCCTCCACAGGCCCAACCGGGGGCCCAGTACTTC
abundance: few; v_gene: TRBV20-1; d_gene: -; j_gene: TRBJ2-3; CDR3aa: CSARPDSASLTDTQYF; CDR3nt: TGCAGTGCTAGGCCGGACAGCGCAAGCTTAACAGATACGCAGTATTTT
abundance: few; v_gene: TRBV20-1; d_gene: TRBD2; j_gene: TRBJ2-7; CDR3aa: CSAILAGLYEQYF; CDR3nt: TGCAGTGCTATACTAGCGGGACTATACGAGCAGTACTTC
abundance: -; v_gene: TRBV7-3; d_gene: -; j_gene: TRBJ2-3; CDR3aa: CASSLRGRPDTQYF; CDR3nt: TGTGCCAGCAGCTTAAGGGGACGACCGGATACGCAGTATTTT
abundance: -; v_gene: TRBV27; d_gene: -; j_gene: TRBJ2-7; CDR3aa: CARALYEQYF; CDR3nt: TGTGCCAGGGCCCTTTACGAGCAGTACTTC
abundance: -; v_gene: TRBV5-1; d_gene: -; j_gene: TRBJ1-1; CDR3aa: CASQNSNTEAFF; CDR3nt: TGCGCCAGCCAAAACTCGAACACTGAAGCTTTCTTT
abundance: -; v_gene: TRBV4-2; d_gene: -; j_gene: TRBJ2-3; CDR3aa: CASSQRIETGYSTDTQYF; CDR3nt: TGTGCCAGCAGCCAAAGGATAGAAACAGGTTATAGCACAGATACGCAGTATTTT
abundance: -; v_gene: TRBV12-3/TRBV12-4; d_gene: TRBD1; j_gene: TRBJ1-1; CDR3aa: CASSPDRATEAFF; CDR3nt: TGTGCCAGCAGTCCGGACAGGGCCACTGAAGCTTTCTTT
abundance: -; v_gene: TRBV11-2; d_gene: -; j_gene: TRBJ2-7; CDR3aa: CASSLGSIWGYEQYF; CDR3nt: TGTGCCAGCAGCTTAGGCTCAATCTGGGGCTACGAGCAGTACTTC
abundance: -; v_gene: TRBV14; d_gene: -; j_gene: TRBJ1-1; CDR3aa: CASSQIGGMNTEAFF; CDR3nt: TGTGCCAGCAGCCAAATAGGGGGTATGAACACTGAAGCTTTCTTT
abundance: few; v_gene: TRBV27; d_gene: TRBD1; j_gene: TRBJ2-5; CDR3aa: CASSLTSTGGFDEQYF; CDR3nt: TGTGCCAGCAGTTTAACTTCGACAGGGGGCTTCGACGAGCAATACTTC
abundance: -; v_gene: TRBV4-3; d_gene: -; j_gene: TRBJ2-3; CDR3aa: CASSQGIPSTETQYF; CDR3nt: TGCGCCAGCAGCCAAGGCATTCCTAGCACAGAGACGCAGTATTTT
abundance: -; v_gene: TRBV12-5; d_gene: -; j_gene: TRBJ2-3; CDR3aa: CASGPGHGGDTQYF; CDR3nt: TGTGCTAGTGGACCGGGACACGGGGGAGATACGCAGTATTTT
abundance: -; v_gene: TRBV20-1; d_gene: TRBD1; j_gene: TRBJ2-7; CDR3aa: CSARDRRTGKYEQYF; CDR3nt: TGCAGTGCTAGAGATCGGCGGACAGGGAAATACGAGCAGTACTTC